This T cell receptor beta chain was identified during a study of T-cell reconstitution after alpha-beta-depleted transplantation in children. Germline CDR1 reads SGDLS; CDR2 reads YYNGEE. V was shortened by 2 bases and J by 0 bases, with 5 bases between the two germline ends. The CDR3 has 14 amino acids. The TCRbeta library was prepared with unique molecular identifiers. One entry per CDR3 protein results from TCRdb running MiXCR on the PCR reads. The top ten hold about 35% of the sample, which has a few hundred thousand distinct CDR3 sequences, 27% seen once. There are a few counts of this clonotype.

The receptor was isolated from a boy younger than two with Wiskott-Aldrich syndrome, due to receive a stem cell transplant. The sample here was PBMCs, taken before TCRalphabeta/CD19-depleted stem cell transplant. The V call is TRBV9, the J call TRBJ2-2; no definite D call. In DNA form, the CDR3 reads TGTGCCAGCAGCGTCGATCCGAACACCGGGGAGCTGTTTTTT. Its translation: CASSVDPNTGELFF. Together with reference TRBV9 and TRBJ2-2, the CDR3 gives the full variable domain: DSGVTQTPKHLITATGQRVTLRCSPRSGDLSVYWYQQSLDQGLQFLIQYYNGEERAKGNILERFSAQQFPDLHSELNLSSLELGDSALYFCASSVDPNTGELFFGEGSRLTVL.